This T cell receptor (beta chain) stems from a study of beta chain features in type 1 diabetes. Study-level points and caveats: VDJ junctions from type 1 diabetes patients carried fewer insertions and larger deletions.

Expressed TCRB transcripts got sequenced, as all isolated RNA was reverse transcribed. Method: immunoSEQ multiplex PCR; TCRdb's copy keeps in-frame clones and lacks some. The sample carries about 180,000 clones, less than 15% recorded once. The length of the CDR3 is 14 residues. Germline CDR1 is LNHDA and CDR2 is SQIVND (reference sequence). V was pared by 3 bases and J by 3 bases, with 12 bases between. A note on this clone: The antigen remains unidentified.

This sequence joins TRBV19 and TRBJ2-7; D may be TRBD2 (6 bases). The receptor's source is a woman under 30 in good health. The sequenced sample was central memory CD4+ T cells from blood. The CDR3 DNA is TGTGCCAGTAGTATGGAGGGTAATGGCTACGAGCAGTACTTC. Protein sequence: CASSMEGNGYEQYF. The variable domain in full, with the rest retrieved from reference TRBV19 and TRBJ2-7, is DGGITQSPKYLFRKEGQNVTLSCEQNLNHDAMYWYRQDPGQGLRLIYYSQIVNDFQKGDIAEGYSVSREKKESFPLTVTSAQKNPTAFYLCASSMEGNGYEQYFGPGTRLTVT.